The clone carrying this TCR beta chain was detected a few times. Next came a second PCR, run for 7 to 11 cycles, which used a sample-barcoded 5' primer along with a J-beta primer mix. One entry per CDR3 protein, called by TCRdb with MiXCR from the 5' RACE reads. The sample shows approximately 900,000 distinct CDR3 sequences, under 35% of them seen only once. The sample comes from a study of blood T cells in healthy people across ages. The same specimen was also included in a second study, on T cells of mothers and their children.

The sample comprised blood. The receptor was derived from a woman in her thirties or forties in good health.

The CDR3 bases are TGCGCCAGCAGCCAAGAGCATCAGAGCATAAACACTGAAGCTTTCTTT. Its translation: CASSQEHQSINTEAFF. This chain joins TRBV4-3 and TRBJ1-1; D is unclear. V shed 0 bases and J shed 2 bases, with 13 bases lying between them. The CDR3 is made up of 16 amino acids. In germline, CDR1 is LGHNA, CDR2 YSLEER.